The entry that follows covers one T cell receptor beta chain sequence. What it recognizes is unknown. The same CDR3 also results from other DNA sequences found in this sample. This record belongs to a study of cytomegalovirus exposure and HLA in healthy donors. Whole-study context: Falling in the Caucasian-associated ancestry cluster were 81% of around 370 genotyped donors. Study-wide results and limits: Researchers catalogued about 160 TCR beta chains as cytomegalovirus-associated. Later analysis suggested links between common viral pathogens and several top significant clusters.

This CDR3 is 13 amino acids long. V gave up 4 bases and J gave up 2 bases, with 7 bases separating them. Germline V lookup: CDR1 SGHTA, CDR2 FQGNSA. Both 60 Vbeta primers and 13 Jbeta primers went into the PCR. The assay was immunoSEQ multiplex PCR, and TCRdb's table has in-frame clones only and misses some. Of nearly 200,000 clones listed, roughly 77% are singletons. Despite likely unrecorded immune exposures, the donors were nominally healthy at the time of sampling. The source material was PBMCs. The chain uses TRBV7-2 and TRBJ2-3; D is unclear. The clonotype originates from a male donor in good health and CMV-seropositive. The DNA of the CDR3 is TGTGCCAGCAGCTCCCCCTCCACAGATACGCAGTATTTT. Amino acid sequence: CASSSPSTDTQYF.